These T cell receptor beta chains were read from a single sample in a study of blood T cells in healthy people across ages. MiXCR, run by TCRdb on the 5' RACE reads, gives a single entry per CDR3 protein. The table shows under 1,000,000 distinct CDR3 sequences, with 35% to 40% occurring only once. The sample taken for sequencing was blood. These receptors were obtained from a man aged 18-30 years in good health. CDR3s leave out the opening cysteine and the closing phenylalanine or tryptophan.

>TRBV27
ACSRAVLARTQY
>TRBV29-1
SVAGLAGGDLYNEQL
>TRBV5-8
ASSLGSGRNEQF
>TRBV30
AWSVAPGAKTQY
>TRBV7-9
ASSLRAAGISEKLF
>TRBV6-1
ASSEARSF
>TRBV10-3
AIVSDPNTGELF
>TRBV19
ATLGGNQPQH
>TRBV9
ASSPRGPDTSYEQY
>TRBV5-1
ASSPPSRGDSYNEQF
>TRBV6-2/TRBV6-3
ASSRDRGQDTQY
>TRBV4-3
ASSQAGLAGPKGETQY
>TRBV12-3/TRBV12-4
ASSAGTSYGYT
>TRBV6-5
ATQRSKIGKLF
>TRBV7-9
VSSLAPDTQY
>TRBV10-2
ARPSRGRNTEAF
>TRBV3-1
ASSQGRGVEQY
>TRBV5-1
ASSQTSGGYDEQF
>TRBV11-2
AGSHGSPGQTYEQY
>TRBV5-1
ASSSGQGGNSPLH
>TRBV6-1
ASSWDRGTKETQY
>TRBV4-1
ASSRTSSYGTDTQY
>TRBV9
ASSHGQVTYEQY
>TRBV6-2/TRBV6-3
ASRPAGGLHLGTEAF
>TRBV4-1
ASSQGLVETQY